The entry below describes one TCR beta chain. This sample was taken from a study of blood T cell repertoires in COVID-19. In the study overall: The origin of the acute and convalescent COVID-19 samples was the United States, Italy and Spain.

Germline assignment: CDR1 MGHRA and CDR2 YSYEKL. V was clipped by 8 bases and J by 0 bases, with 13 bases between them. The CDR3 runs to 15 residues. The protocol was immunoSEQ multiplex PCR, while the TCRdb copy is restricted to in-frame clones and leaves out a portion. Here the sample spans roughly 180,000 clones, approximately 77% being singletons. Participants, roughly 18 to 90 years old, spanned some 23 US areas. Clinical history as reported by participants underpinned cohort assignment. The origin of this receptor is a man in his sixties who had recovered from COVID-19. Sequences were obtained from PBMCs or T cells enriched from blood (not recorded which). The rearrangement joins TRBV4-1 to TRBJ2-2; D is possibly TRBD2 (6 bases). For the CDR3, the DNA is TGCGCCAGCCGGAGGGACCCGGCGAACACCGGGGAGCTGTTTTTT. Amino acids: CASRRDPANTGELFF.